This is a list of T cell receptor beta chains from one sample in a study of blood T cell repertoires in COVID-19. Produced via immunoSEQ multiplex PCR; TCRdb's table is partial and in-frame only. This sample has about 35,000 clones; around 77% occur once, and the top ten carry roughly 17%. Material: peripheral blood. These receptors were obtained from a human donor in a cohort sampled during active COVID-19. Both conserved end residues are part of each CDR3. The D gene is left open where the match is weak. A clone size is listed for some rows: how often the clone was seen (once, few, many), or a class if it is expanded.

d_call j_call v_call clone_size cdr3_nt cdr3_aa
TRBD2 TRBJ2-3 TRBV4-1 NA TGCGCCAGCAGCCAGGCCCCCGGTAGCGGGCGATCAGATACGCAGTATTTT CASSQAPGSGRSDTQYF
TRBD1 TRBJ2-3 TRBV2 NA TGTGCCAGCAGTAAGGACAGGGGGACAGATACGCAGTATTTT CASSKDRGTDTQYF
NA TRBJ1-5 TRBV6-2/TRBV6-3 NA TGTGCCAGCAGTTACCCCCTGGGAGGTAGCAATCAGCCCCAGCATTTT CASSYPLGGSNQPQHF
NA TRBJ2-2 TRBV2 few TGTGCCAGCAGTGAGTGGTACTCCACCGGGGAGCTGTTTTTT CASSEWYSTGELFF
NA TRBJ1-1 TRBV6-6 once TGTGCCAGCAGTTACCCCCAGGGTAGGGGGAACACTGAAGCTTTCTTT CASSYPQGRGNTEAFF
NA TRBJ1-4 TRBV5-1 NA TGCGCCAGCACCCTGAGCGGACAGCGGAATAATGAAAAACTGTTTTTT CASTLSGQRNNEKLFF
TRBD1 TRBJ1-5 TRBV29-1 NA TGCAGCGTTGCAGGGGGTCGAGGGGCGGGCGGCAATCAGCCCCAGCATTTT CSVAGGRGAGGNQPQHF
TRBD1 TRBJ2-2 TRBV5-1 NA TGCGCCAGCAGCTTCGGGGACAGCCCGAACACCGGGGAGCTGTTTTTT CASSFGDSPNTGELFF
TRBD2 TRBJ2-3 TRBV6-5 NA TGTGCCAGCAGGGCTAGCGGTTCCGGTCAGGATACGCAGTATTTT CASRASGSGQDTQYF
TRBD1 TRBJ2-7 TRBV9 NA TGTGCCAGCAGCGGTGGACAGGGGGTCTCCGAGCAGTACTTC CASSGGQGVSEQYF
TRBD1 TRBJ1-2 TRBV6-6 NA TGTGCCAGCAGTTACTCCATCCGGGGCAGGGGGCAAGGCTACACCTTC CASSYSIRGRGQGYTF
TRBD1 TRBJ1-2 TRBV5-1 NA TGCGCCAGCAGCTTGGTGGGGACAGAACCCTATGGCTACACCTTC CASSLVGTEPYGYTF
TRBD1 TRBJ1-6 TRBV27 NA TGTGCCAGCGGACAACCGGGACAGGGATTATCCTCACCCCTCCACTTT CASGQPGQGLSSPLHF
NA TRBJ1-2 TRBV3-1/TRBV3-2 few TGTGCCAGCAGCCCCAACCCGACAGGTGACACTGCCGGCTACACCTTC CASSPNPTGDTAGYTF
TRBD1 TRBJ2-7 TRBV19 NA TGTGCCAGTAGTTCACAGGGGGCTGGGATGACCGAGCAGTACTTC CASSSQGAGMTEQYF
TRBD2 TRBJ2-3 TRBV6-2/TRBV6-3 NA TGTGCCAGCAGTTCTCTAGCGGGAGCGCCCACAGATACGCAGTATTTT CASSSLAGAPTDTQYF
TRBD2 TRBJ2-5 TRBV28 NA TGTGCCAGCAGTTTCCCGGCGTGGTTTCAGGGAGGGTCGGCCCAGTACTTC CASSFPAWFQGGSAQYF
NA TRBJ1-2 TRBV5-6 NA TGTGCCAGCAGCTTCGGCGCGGATGGCTACACCTTC CASSFGADGYTF
TRBD1 TRBJ1-4 TRBV3-1/TRBV3-2 NA TGTGCCAGCAGCCATACGAAGGGGGCGTTTAATGAAAAACTGTTTTTT CASSHTKGAFNEKLFF
NA TRBJ2-7 TRBV7-2 NA TGTGCCAGCCATGGACTACGCGGCTACGAGCAGTACTTC CASHGLRGYEQYF
NA TRBJ1-2 TRBV5-1 NA TGCGCCAGCAGCCCTCGGGGTGCTAACTATGGCTACACCTTC CASSPRGANYGYTF
TRBD1 TRBJ1-1 TRBV5-5 NA TGTGCCAGCAACTCAGGGGGCGGGGGGAACACTGAAGCTTTCTTT CASNSGGGGNTEAFF
TRBD1 TRBJ1-5 TRBV15 NA TGTGCCACCAGCATCGGACAGGGGGGTCAGCCCCAGCATTTT CATSIGQGGQPQHF
TRBD2 TRBJ2-2 TRBV11-2 NA TGTGCCAGCAGTCTCGGGGGGGCGGGACCGAACACCGGGGAGCTGTTTTTT CASSLGGAGPNTGELFF
NA TRBJ1-5 TRBV7-9 NA TGTGCCAGCACCTCGACATCCGGGGGTTCCAATCAGCCCCAGCATTTT CASTSTSGGSNQPQHF
NA TRBJ2-3 TRBV9 NA TGTGCCAGCACTCGGATGGGGGACTCCCCGAGCACAGATACGCAGTATTTT CASTRMGDSPSTDTQYF
NA TRBJ2-5 TRBV7-2 NA TGTGCCAGCAGCTTTCCAGGGTTGCCCCCGTACTTC CASSFPGLPPYF
NA TRBJ2-5 TRBV7-2 NA TGTGCCAGCAGGTCGGGACTTCTCCAAGAGACCCAGTACTTC CASRSGLLQETQYF
NA TRBJ2-1 TRBV28 NA TGTGCGACCGGACTAAGCAACAATGAGCAGTTCTTC CATGLSNNEQFF
NA TRBJ1-3 TRBV3-1/TRBV3-2 NA TGTGCCAGCAGCCCAGATTACTCTGGAAACACCATATATTTT CASSPDYSGNTIYF
TRBD1 TRBJ1-2 TRBV28 NA TGTGCCAGCAGTTTATGGGGGACAGACTATGGCTACACCTTC CASSLWGTDYGYTF
TRBD2 TRBJ2-3 TRBV19 NA TGTGCCAGTAGCCCCGGGACTAGCGGGAGGGATACGCAGTATTTT CASSPGTSGRDTQYF
NA TRBJ1-2 TRBV29-1 NA TGCAGCTCCTGGGGAGGGGTTAACTATGGCTACACCTTC CSSWGGVNYGYTF
NA TRBJ2-7 TRBV11-2 once TGTGCCAGCAGCTTAGTCCCCGGGGTCTACGAGCAGTACTTC CASSLVPGVYEQYF